This note documents a single T cell receptor beta chain sequence. The data are from a study of blood T cell repertoires in COVID-19. Study context: Acute and convalescent COVID-19 samples came from the United States, Italy and Spain. The cDNA or gDNA used as material had been derived from T cells, B-cell-depleted T cells, or PBMCs.

Per the authors' pipeline: Estimation of nucleated cell counts was performed using reference gene primer amplification. Some clones are missing from TCRdb's copy, which holds only in-frame ones; the method was immunoSEQ multiplex PCR. That table furnishes V, J and clone size, whereas the DNA furnished D and trimming. Among some 180,000 clones listed, 90% were seen once. This CDR3 comprises 14 residues. V trimming: 3 bases; J trimming: 4 bases; junction bases outside the gene matches: 7. Germline CDR1 is DFQATT and CDR2 is SNEGSKA (reference sequence). This chain joins TRBV20-1 and TRBJ2-7; the match to TRBD2 covers 9 bases. Sequencing used peripheral blood. The clonotype comes from a man in his fifties with acute or convalescent COVID-19. CDR3 nucleotides: TGCAGTGCTAGTGTCCCTAGCGGGGCTTACGAGCAGTACGTC. The encoded protein is CSASVPSGAYEQYV.